This T cell receptor (beta chain) was captured by sequencing in a study of T cell responses to AZD1222 COVID-19 vaccine. Using immunoSEQ multiplex PCR, the repertoire was profiled, and TCRdb retains in-frame clones only, with some absent. The sample has about 120,000 clones, just under 95% seen once. The study, taken as a whole, reports: Reports indicate that nearly half of spike-specific TCRs are directed at unmutated variant regions.

On this clone: The antigen remains unidentified.

Germline values: CDR1 KGHSH, CDR2 LQKENI. This CDR3 is 19 amino acids long. With V trimmed by 3 bases and J by 1 base, 6 bases remained unmatched. The material sequenced was peripheral blood, taken on day 0 of AZD1222 vaccination. The receptor's source is an adult in good health. This chain joins TRBV18 and TRBJ2-2; TRBD2 matches at 15 bases. For the CDR3, the DNA is TGTGCCAGCTCACCGCCGGGACTAGCGGGGGGAAGGAACACCGGGGAGCTGTTTTTT. This encodes CASSPPGLAGGRNTGELFF.